This TCR beta chain came from a study of blood T cells in healthy people across ages. Germline CDR1 and CDR2: LGHNT and FRNRAP. This CDR3 has 16 residues. The V gene lost 2 bases and the J gene lost 11 bases, with 24 bases spanning the gap. Primed by a sample-barcoded 5' primer and a J-beta primer mix, a second PCR proceeded for 7 to 11 cycles. From the 5' RACE reads, TCRdb called clonotypes with MiXCR, one entry per CDR3 protein. The table lists 700,000 or so distinct CDR3 sequences, around two fifths of them singletons, with 25% to 35% in the top ten. The sequence was obtained from a man older than 75 in good health. This chain connects TRBV12-5 to TRBJ2-5; a weak D match, TRBD2 (7 bases). The sample consisted of blood. This CDR3 is CASGLWGGPRYNEQYF. Written as DNA, the CDR3 is TGTGCTAGTGGTTTGTGGGGGGGCCCTCGCTACAATGAGCAGTACTTC.